Included here is one T cell receptor beta chain sequence, with context. The data derive from a study of shared T cell receptors in the human thymus. The CDR3 runs 18 residues. CDR1 and CDR2 (germline): PRHDT, FYEKMQ (reference sequence). The ends lost 3 bases at V and 2 bases at J; junction bases unmatched: 12. Assay used: immunoSEQ multiplex PCR; TCRdb lists only in-frame clones, some missing. The sample lists 500,000 to 550,000 clones, more than 75% occurring once. This same sample was also part of a study on human thymus T cells. That paper notes: The study used thymus tissue resected during corrective heart surgery.

This sequence was found in a boy younger than two with a congenital heart defect. The sample taken for sequencing was thymocytes. J is TRBJ2-3 and V is TRBV13, with 9 bases aligning to TRBD1. Written as DNA, the CDR3 is TGTGCCAGCAGCTTTTCCCCCCGGGACAGGGATTTCACAGATACGCAGTATTTT. This gives the protein CASSFSPRDRDFTDTQYF.